These 2 T cell receptor beta chains originate from one sample sequenced in a study of shared clonotypes between healthy human individuals. Clones were sequenced by immunoSEQ multiplex PCR, and TCRdb holds only the in-frame ones, with some missing. The table lists about 2.3 million clones, around 90% of them singletons. Sequenced material: naive CD4+ T cells from PBMCs. Regarding subset: CD45RA+ positively selected. These receptors were collected from a man between 18 and 29 years old in good health. Some clones in this sample may be carry-over from other donors' samples.

The V and J genes are TRBV29-1 and TRBJ1-2, with no clear D. Trimming left V 2 bases short and J 4 bases short, with 8 bases between. Germline CDR1 and CDR2: SQVTM and ANQGSEA. This CDR3 contains 12 residues. CDR3 DNA: TGCAGCGTTGAAAAAGGGTTCTATGGCTACACCTTC. This codes for CSVEKGFYGYTF.

This clone occurred once. The chain links TRBV28 to TRBJ1-2; D uncertain. Germline V gives CDR1 MDHEN, CDR2 SYDVKM. V lost 4 bases, J lost 4 bases, and 13 bases lay in between. This CDR3 region has 14 residues. Here the CDR3 DNA reads TGTGCCAGCAGTTCCTCACCTAGTCTCTATGGCTACACCTTC. The encoded protein is CASSSSPSLYGYTF.